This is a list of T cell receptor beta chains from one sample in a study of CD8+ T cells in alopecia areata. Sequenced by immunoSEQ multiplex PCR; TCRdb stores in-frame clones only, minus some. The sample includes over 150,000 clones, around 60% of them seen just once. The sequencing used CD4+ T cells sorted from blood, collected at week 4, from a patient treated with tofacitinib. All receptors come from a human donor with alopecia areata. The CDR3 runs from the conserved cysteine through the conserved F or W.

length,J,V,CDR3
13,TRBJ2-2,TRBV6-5,CASSDTNTGELFF
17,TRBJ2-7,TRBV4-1,CASTERLDRGLSYEQYF
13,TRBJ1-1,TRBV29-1,CSVNRGRGTEAFF
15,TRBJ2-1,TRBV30,CAGYLGSRSYNEQFF
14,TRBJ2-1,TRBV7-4,CASSPFGYYNEQFF
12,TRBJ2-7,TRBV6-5,CARKVTDEEQYF
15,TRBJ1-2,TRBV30,CAWSVEGAQVAGYTF
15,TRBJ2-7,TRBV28,CASSSGQGGAYEQYF
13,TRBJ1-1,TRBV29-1,CSVDRQLKPEAFF
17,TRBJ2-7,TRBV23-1,CASSQSRWDRGPGEQYF
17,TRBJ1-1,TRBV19,CASSTPAAREMNTEAFF
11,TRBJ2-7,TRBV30,CAWGGFYEQYF
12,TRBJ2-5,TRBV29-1,CSVEAAKETQYF
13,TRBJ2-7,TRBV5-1,CASRTTSSYEQYF
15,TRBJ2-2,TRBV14,CASSLRTANTGELFF
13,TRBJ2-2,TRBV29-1,CSVDDREAGELFF
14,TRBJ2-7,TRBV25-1,CASSEYMDSPVPYF
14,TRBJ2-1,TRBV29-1,CSAEGAQAYNEQFF
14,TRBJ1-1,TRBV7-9,CASSLPAANTEAFF
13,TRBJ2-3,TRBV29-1,CSAGQGRTDTQYF
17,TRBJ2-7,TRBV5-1,CASSLGLGTGSLHEQYF
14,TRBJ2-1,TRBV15,CATSLTSPYNEQFF
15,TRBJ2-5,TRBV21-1,CASRDGLYHLETQYF
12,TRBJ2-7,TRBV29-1,CSAGLSSYEQYF
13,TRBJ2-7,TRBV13,CASSLAGIYEQYF
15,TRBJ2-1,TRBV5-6,CASSLVSGSYNEQFF
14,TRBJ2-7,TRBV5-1,CASSATGHSYEQYF
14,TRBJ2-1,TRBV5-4,CASSLVGGHNEQFF
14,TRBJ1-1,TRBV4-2,CASSVPTGYTEAFF
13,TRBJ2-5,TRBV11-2,CASSLGLEETQYF
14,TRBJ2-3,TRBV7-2,CASSLVSGIDTQYF
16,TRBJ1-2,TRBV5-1,CASSASRGWGLDGYTF
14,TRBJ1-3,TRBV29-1,CSVIPGQGGDTIYF
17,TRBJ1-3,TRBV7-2,CASSLGDTIISGNTIYF
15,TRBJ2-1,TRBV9,CASTPKGSEYNEQFF
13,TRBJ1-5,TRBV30,CAFADGRNQPQHF
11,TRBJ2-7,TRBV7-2,CASFHRDEQYF
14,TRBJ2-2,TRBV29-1,CSGGNRANTGELFF
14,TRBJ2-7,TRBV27,CASGPRQFFYEQYF